This entry concerns a single T cell receptor (beta chain). This CDR3 spans 14 amino acids. V shed 3 bases and J shed 8 bases, with 16 bases lying between them. TCRdb re-analysed the 5' RACE reads in MiXCR, keeping a single row per CDR3 protein. The sample lists hundreds of thousands of distinct CDR3 sequences; around a sixth were seen once. The entry originates in a study of T cells after yellow fever vaccination. The chain links TRBV12-3 or TRBV12-4 to TRBJ1-1; a weak D match, TRBD1 (5 bases). The TCR originated in a man between 18 and 29 years old who received the YFV17D yellow fever vaccine. Here the sequenced sample was PBMCs, taken before the yellow fever booster vaccination. The CDR3 region is CASSLQGIGREAFF. The CDR3 nucleotides are TGTGCCAGCAGTTTGCAGGGTATCGGCAGAGAAGCTTTCTTT.